What follows describes a single T cell receptor (beta chain). This clonotype has only a few counts. The target of this receptor is not known. Per-nucleotide qualities are absent, and no much larger clonotype sits a single base away. Receptor amplification or capture employed multiplex PCR. The sequencing machine was an Illumina HiSeq 4000. To build TCR beta libraries, CDR3 regions were amplified by Arm-PCR using iRepertoire HTBI primers. Before sequencing, the PCR products went through gel purification. Processing in the source paper ran as follows. Gene usage analysis of CDR3 amino acid clonotypes relied on the 60 to 65 TRBV and 13 to 15 TRBJ segments identified across samples. COPE and FqMerger were used to merge filtered high-quality paired reads into contigs. BLAST was used to align contigs to IMGT TRBV, TRBD and TRBJ reference genes, and CDR3 was defined according to IMGT. Any clonotype with a frequency above 0.1% was counted as a highly expanded clone. Repertoire diversity was measured by Shannon entropy, and V-J evenness by the Gini coefficient. A clonotype found in more than one individual was treated as public. TCRdb reprocessing: public reads trimmed at Q25 with fastp, clones called with MiXCR, in-frame beta chains kept. Entries that share a CDR3 protein sequence are merged under the most common genes and DNA. These V and J calls originate from TCRdb's pipeline instead of the authors' own analysis. In this sample the table shows a few hundred thousand distinct CDR3 sequences, approximately 14% of which occur a single time. The ten largest make up approximately 17% of the sample.

This sample stems from a study of regulatory T cells in long-lasting Graves disease (dated by TCRdb to the early 2020s). Broadly, across the study: Patients with newly diagnosed Graves' disease had been on antithyroid drugs for under 3 months. Peripheral blood TCR sequencing and RNA sequencing compared persistent Graves' disease patients with newly diagnosed Graves' disease patients. The study was conducted in China and was registered as a clinical trial. A total of roughly 35 samples underwent TCR sequencing, from some 13 patients with persistent Graves' disease and 20 patients with newly diagnosed Graves' disease. General study outcomes and caveats: More public clonotypes were shared among persistent patients (around 3,000) than among newly diagnosed patients (966). Compared with newly diagnosed patients, persistent Graves' disease patients had lower TCR Shannon entropy and fewer highly expanded clones, which suggests clonal expansion. The study examined only peripheral blood because the primary lesion, thyroid tissue, could not be accessed. Sequencing and analysis were limited to the TCR beta chain. Persistent disease showed preferential use of TRBV28, TRBJ1-2 and TRBJ2-5, whereas newly diagnosed disease favored TRBV20-1 and TRBJ2-1. The authors noted that the small sample size was a limitation that may lower accuracy.

In the paper's terms, the time point label means: newly diagnosed GD, antithyroid drugs for less than 3 months. RNA was extracted from PBMCs in TRIzol for both TCR sequencing and RNA sequencing. The diagnosis of Graves' disease was made according to American Thyroid Association guidelines. Patients were recruited from an endocrinology department in Xi'an, China. Each patient gave around 9.2 milliliters of peripheral blood, collected in an EDTA anticoagulant tube. Ficoll Paque Plus density gradient separation was used to isolate PBMCs, and no further T cell sorting was performed. An Agilent 2100 Bioanalyzer and agarose gel were used to check RNA quality, and a NanoDrop 2000 was used to measure RNA concentration. The CDR3 measures 16 amino acids from cysteine to phenylalanine. Of all the DNA, just the CDR3 is kept, 48 bases in frame from base 1. The germline V gene specifies MDHEN as CDR1 and SYDVKM as CDR2. V sheds 5 bases and J sheds 0 bases, leaving 11 bases between their ends.

The same sample was also studied in work on T cells in Graves' hyperthyroidism and ophthalmopathy. The second study reports: Stable Graves' hyperthyroidism was defined as the absence of progression to ophthalmopathy over 18 months of follow-up. Hyperthyroidism patients were newly diagnosed, had a disease duration of under 2 months, and were aged 18 to 65 years. Any patient with an uncontrolled infection, another autoimmune disease, pregnancy or lactation was excluded. Diagnoses were established on the basis of clinical symptoms, serum thyroxine and TRAb, thyroid ultrasound, and orbital computed tomography. The first round of RT-PCR for the TCR CDR3 was performed with the HTBI primer set and the Qiagen OneStep RT-PCR kit. Most expanded thyroid clonotypes (frequency above 0.001) were also found in blood, which suggests that blood repertoires may mirror thyroid immune responses. Ophthalmopathy was separated from stable hyperthyroidism by a 13 V-J signature model, with around 90% sensitivity and about 81% specificity obtained in cross-validation and 80%/75% obtained in testing. In validation, progression to ophthalmopathy was predicted by the model with almost 71% sensitivity and about 72% specificity, a median of 6.5 months before onset. TCR V-J signatures able to tell the groups apart were searched for in a discovery cohort of approximately 95 patients, of whom 43 had Graves' ophthalmopathy and roughly 59 had stable Graves' hyperthyroidism. Whether ophthalmopathy could be predicted prospectively was tested in an independent validation cohort made up of some 20 hyperthyroidism patients plus 17 patients who later progressed to ophthalmopathy. The 75 to 100 discovery patients were randomly divided into training and test sets at a 7:3 ratio. The study also compared thyroid tissue and blood T-cell repertoires from several Graves' hyperthyroidism patients. Following sampling, methimazole starting at 30 mg daily was given to hyperthyroidism patients, and high-dose intravenous methylprednisolone was given to ophthalmopathy patients. A second multiplex PCR round built the libraries, followed by size selection and purification. Paired-end sequencing of the libraries was performed with 100 bp reads on an Illumina HiSeq2000. SOAPnuke was used to process the raw data, throwing out any read that contained adapters or uncalled bases, had a mean Phred below 15, or lacked an exact constant-primer or identifier match. COPE v1.2.5 was used to merge high-quality paired reads, and clonotypes were defined as unique nucleotide sequences. MiTCR v1.1 was used to align clonotypes to the IMGT TRBV, TRBD and TRBJ reference segments. The analysis was restricted to V-J combinations with a frequency above 0.0001, which together covered roughly 99% of the repertoires. A TCS score was defined as the ratio of F50 (clonal expansion) to E x V (chaos), with BLOSUM62-based TCRdist applied between CDR3 peptides within each V-J. Welch's t-statistics and random forest reduced roughly 530 V-J features to fewer than 15, which were used in a naive Bayes classifier (R e1071). No statistical method was used to fix the sample size in advance, and group allocation was not hidden from the investigators. According to the paper, TCR Vbeta CDR3 sequencing was carried out on approximately 140 peripheral blood samples, which came from approximately 43 ophthalmopathy, fewer than 80 hyperthyroidism and approximately 17 progressor patients.

This chain is built from TRBV28 and TRBJ1-6; the D gene is not confidently resolved. The receptor was isolated from a woman aged 45 to 65 with Graves disease. Donor details come from another sample of the same person, matched by shared clones. Sequencing used peripheral blood mononuclear cells (PBMCs), obtained at new diagnosis, from a patient treated with antithyroid drugs. Read as DNA, the sequence is TGTGCCAGCAGTAGATTTAGTCGCTCCTATAATTCACCCCTCCACTTT. Its coded protein is CASSRFSRSYNSPLHF.